Below, 20 T cell receptor beta chains from the same sample are listed, as sequenced in a study of blood T cell repertoires in COVID-19. Only in-frame clones appear in the TCRdb table, and some are missing; sequencing was by immunoSEQ multiplex PCR. The sample has 200,000 to 250,000 clones, under 90% seen once. Specimen: PBMCs or T cells enriched from blood (not recorded which). These receptors were taken from a woman aged 50 to 60 with acute COVID-19.

The chain recombines TRBV19 with TRBJ1-2, with 7 bases fitting TRBD1. Per germline, CDR1 LNHDA and CDR2 SQIVND (reference sequence). This CDR3 has 12 amino acids. CDR3 DNA sequence: TGTGCAGCCTTCGGACAGGTCTATGGCTACACCTTC. Translating gives CAAFGQVYGYTF.

The chain couples TRBV7-8 to TRBJ2-1; 14 bases match TRBD2. This CDR3 is built from 19 residues. Germline V gives CDR1 SGHVS, CDR2 FQNEAQ. V was clipped by 2 bases and J by 2 bases; unmatched bases: 8. CDR3: CASSLNREGLAGAYNEQFF. CDR3 sequence (DNA): TGTGCCAGCAGCTTAAACAGGGAGGGACTAGCGGGGGCCTACAATGAGCAGTTCTTC.

The chain recombines TRBV11-2 with TRBJ2-1; maybe TRBD2 (5 bases). Germline CDR1 is SGHAT and CDR2 is FQNNGV. This CDR3 has 14 residues. The ends were cut back, 5 bases at V and 5 bases at J, with 13 bases in the middle. The CDR3 reads CASSHQRSDNEQFF. In DNA, the CDR3 is TGTGCCAGCAGCCACCAGCGGAGCGACAATGAGCAGTTCTTC. Supplemented by reference TRBV11-2 and TRBJ2-1, the full variable domain reads EAGVAQSPRYKIIEKRQSVAFWCNPISGHATLYWYQQILGQGPKLLIQFQNNGVVDDSQLPKDRFSAERLKGVDSTLKIQPAKLEDSAVYLCASSHQRSDNEQFFGPGTRLTVL.

This clone turned up a few times. V is TRBV28 and J is TRBJ1-5; perhaps TRBD1 as D (6 bases). From germline, CDR1 is MDHEN and CDR2 SYDVKM. CDR3 length: 13 amino acids. Trimming pared 5 bases from V and 5 bases from J, leaving 10 bases between. The CDR3 spells CASSPDRDQPQHF. In DNA form, the CDR3 reads TGTGCCAGCAGTCCGGACAGAGATCAGCCCCAGCATTTT. Supplemented by reference TRBV28 and TRBJ1-5, the full variable domain reads DVKVTQSSRYLVKRTGEKVFLECVQDMDHENMFWYRQDPGLGLRLIYFSYDVKMKEKGDIPEGYSVSREKKERFSLILESASTNQTSMYLCASSPDRDQPQHFGDGTRLSIL.

This clone was observed a single time. J is TRBJ1-1 and V is TRBV18; D remains unclear. The germline V gene has CDR1 KGHSH and CDR2 LQKENI. Trimming took off 1 base at V and 1 base at J, with 7 bases between the two ends. CDR3 length: 14 amino acids. CDR3 nucleotide sequence: TGTGCCAGCTCACCACGGGCAGAGAACACTGAAGCTTTCTTT. Translated, it gives CASSPRAENTEAFF.

CDR3 residues: CASSVGPASGQETQYF. Here the CDR3 DNA reads TGTGCCAGCAGCGTAGGGCCGGCTAGCGGGCAAGAGACCCAGTACTTC. The V call is TRBV9, the J call TRBJ2-5, with 8 bases identical to TRBD2. With 0 bases clipped from V and 2 bases from J, the junction kept 6 bases outside the gene matches. The CDR3 spans 16 residues. Germline loops: CDR1 SGDLS, CDR2 YYNGEE.

This clone was counted a few times. The rearrangement uses TRBV21-1 and TRBJ2-5; the table assigns TRBD1, which was not confirmed against the DNA. TRBV21-1 is an annotated pseudogene. CDR3 length equals 17 residues. The CDR3 loop is CASSDPLGTAAVETQYF. The DNA for the CDR3 is TGTGCCAGCAGCGACCCGTTGGGGACAGCGGCCGTTGAGACCCAGTACTTC.

The chain carries TRBV19 and TRBJ1-4; possible D gene TRBD1, 5 bases. V dropped 1 base and J dropped 6 bases, with 9 bases sitting between them. This CDR3 contains 14 residues. The germline CDR1 and CDR2 sequences are LNHDA and SQIVND (reference sequence). The DNA of the CDR3 is TGTGCCAGTAGTATAGCGGGCAGGGATGAAAAACTGTTTTTT. It codes for CASSIAGRDEKLFF.

The chain has TRBV5-4 and TRBJ1-2; maybe TRBD1 (6 bases). V was clipped by 0 bases and J by 4 bases, with 13 bases between them. Germline CDR1 is SGHNT and CDR2 is YYREEE (reference sequence). This CDR3 contains 15 residues. The CDR3 DNA follows: TGTGCCAGCAGCTTGGAAACCACAGGGCCCTATGGCTACACCTTC. Its protein is CASSLETTGPYGYTF.

The V gene is TRBV4-1, the J gene TRBJ2-3, with TRBD2 matching 11 bases. The CDR3 runs 17 residues. The germline CDR1 and CDR2 sequences are MGHRA and YSYEKL. After removal of 3 bases from V and 4 bases from J, the junction contained 9 bases not matched to a gene. CDR3 residues: CASSQGPGTSGSDTQYF. DNA for the CDR3: TGCGCCAGCAGCCAGGGACCGGGGACTAGCGGATCAGATACGCAGTATTTT.

The chain recombines TRBV28 with TRBJ1-5; possible D gene TRBD1, 6 bases. Germline V lookup: CDR1 MDHEN, CDR2 SYDVKM. Between the trimmed V and J ends, which lost 5 bases and 6 bases, there was a span of 17 bases. The CDR3 spans 15 residues. CDR3: CASSTRRGVGQPQHF. The CDR3, as DNA: TGTGCCAGCAGTACGCGCAGGGGAGTGGGTCAGCCCCAGCATTTT.

The rearrangement joins TRBV19 to TRBJ1-6, with unresolved D. The CDR3 is 15 amino acids. V lost 7 bases, J lost 5 bases, and 15 bases lay in between. CDR1 and CDR2 from the germline V gene are LNHDA and SQIVND (reference sequence). The DNA of the CDR3 is TGTGCCAGTAAACTGTCCCGGGAGCATAATTCACCCCTCCACTTT. Amino acid sequence: CASKLSREHNSPLHF.

The chain joins TRBV13 to TRBJ2-1, with 7 positions matching TRBD2. Germline values: CDR1 PRHDT, CDR2 FYEKMQ (reference sequence). The CDR3 covers 14 residues. V trimming: 8 bases; J trimming: 5 bases; junction bases outside the gene matches: 9. In DNA form, the CDR3 reads TGTGCCAGCCTTAGACTAGCTGGTAACAATGAGCAGTTCTTC. This translates into CASLRLAGNNEQFF.

This clone was picked up one time. J is TRBJ1-1 and V is TRBV7-8; no definite D call. Germline V lookup: CDR1 SGHVS, CDR2 FQNEAQ. This CDR3 is built from 13 residues. V gave up 5 bases and J gave up 5 bases, with 12 bases separating them. CDR3 DNA: TGTGCCAGCAGCCGCCCGACGAGGACTGAAGCTTTCTTT. Its translation is CASSRPTRTEAFF.

V is TRBV6-1 and J is TRBJ1-6; D is ambiguous. This CDR3 comprises 15 residues. Per germline, CDR1 MNHNS and CDR2 SASEGT. Trimming pared 2 bases from V and 0 bases from J, leaving 5 bases between. The CDR3 here is CASSELSSYNSPLHF. In DNA form, the CDR3 reads TGTGCCAGCAGTGAATTGAGCTCCTATAATTCACCCCTCCACTTT.

J is TRBJ2-5 and V is TRBV23-1, with D possibly matching TRBD2 (6 bases). TRBV23-1 is sorted into the ORF group, with uncertain function. The CDR3 covers 16 residues. Trimming took off 0 bases at V and 5 bases at J, with 16 bases between the two ends. CDR3 residues: CASSQSFQGGWETQYF. Written as DNA, the CDR3 is TGCGCCAGCAGTCAATCGTTCCAGGGAGGCTGGGAGACCCAGTACTTC.

The chain links TRBV4-1 to TRBJ1-2; TRBD1 agrees at 7 bases. This CDR3 contains 14 residues. V gave up 3 bases and J gave up 5 bases; unmatched junction bases: 6. CDR1 MGHRA and CDR2 YSYEKL come from the germline V gene. In DNA form, the CDR3 reads TGCGCCAGCAGCCAGACGGGACAGTATTATGGCTACACCTTC. Translated: CASSQTGQYYGYTF.

The gene calls are TRBV18 and TRBJ2-7; the D is unclear. Germline V CDR1 and CDR2: KGHSH, LQKENI. The CDR3 length is 15 residues. The V gene lost 4 bases and the J gene lost 0 bases, with 13 bases spanning the gap. Written as DNA, the CDR3 is TGTGCCAGCTCACTAGGCGACTCCCGCTCCTACGAGCAGTACTTC. This codes for CASSLGDSRSYEQYF.

CDR3: CASSSGGGTNGYTF. The DNA for the CDR3 is TGTGCCAGTAGTAGTGGGGGCGGAACAAATGGCTACACCTTC. The rearrangement links TRBV19 to TRBJ1-2; possibly TRBD1 for D (6 bases). The germline V and J ends were trimmed by 4 bases and 6 bases, with 15 bases remaining between them. This CDR3 comprises 14 residues. CDR1 and CDR2 from the germline V gene are LNHDA and SQIVND (reference sequence).

This clone has just a few counts. The rearrangement links TRBV11-2 to TRBJ1-2; D not resolved. V lost 1 base and J lost 2, with 5 bases in between. Germline CDR1 SGHAT, CDR2 FQNNGV. This CDR3 comprises 13 residues. The CDR3 bases are TGTGCCAGCAGCTTAGGCAGAAACTATGGCTACACCTTC. As protein: CASSLGRNYGYTF. The variable domain in full, with the rest retrieved from reference TRBV11-2 and TRBJ1-2, is EAGVAQSPRYKIIEKRQSVAFWCNPISGHATLYWYQQILGQGPKLLIQFQNNGVVDDSQLPKDRFSAERLKGVDSTLKIQPAKLEDSAVYLCASSLGRNYGYTFGSGTRLTVV.